These 26 T cell receptor beta chains originate from one sample sequenced in a study of T cells after yellow fever vaccination. TCRdb re-analysed the 5' RACE reads in MiXCR, keeping a single row per CDR3 protein. Of approximately 580,000 distinct CDR3 sequences listed, roughly a sixth were seen once; the top ten hold roughly 17%. The source material was PBMCs, sampled about 5 days after the first yellow fever vaccination. The source of these receptors is a man aged 18 to 35 who received the YFV17D yellow fever vaccine.

The genes are TRBV3-1 and TRBJ2-7, with TRBD2 matching 8 bases. CDR3 size: 14 residues. J gave up 5 bases and V 4 bases, and 7 bases lay outside the gene matches. Germline V CDR1 and CDR2: LGHDT, YNNKEL (reference sequence). This chain's CDR3 is CASSPGLAPHEQYF. In DNA, the CDR3 is TGTGCCAGCAGCCCAGGACTAGCTCCCCACGAGCAGTACTTC.

The chain is built from TRBV9 and TRBJ2-7, with D uncertain. Germline lookup yields CDR1 SGDLS and CDR2 YYNGEE. The CDR3 consists of 13 residues. V was shortened by 0 bases and J by 4 bases, with 8 bases between the two germline ends. The CDR3 sequence is CASSVASQYEQYF. The CDR3 region has the DNA TGTGCCAGCAGCGTAGCGAGTCAGTACGAGCAGTACTTC.

This chain joins TRBV12-3 or TRBV12-4 and TRBJ2-2; D is ambiguous. The CDR3 has 11 residues. V lost 5 bases to trimming and J lost 8 bases, with 6 bases between them. The CDR3 spells CASSIPGELFF. DNA of the CDR3: TGTGCCAGCAGTATCCCTGGGGAGCTGTTTTTT.

In its sample, this clonotype was seen a few times. This sequence joins TRBV25-1 and TRBJ1-6, with TRBD1 as a possible D gene (5 bases). CDR1 is MGHDK, CDR2 SYGVNS, per germline. The CDR3 length is 15 residues. The germline V and J ends were trimmed by 8 bases and 5 bases, with 16 bases remaining between them. In nucleotides, the CDR3 is TGTGCCAGCGGGGGTCCGGGAGAGAATAATTCACCCCTCCACTTT. As protein: CASGGPGENNSPLHF. Looking up the rest from reference TRBV25-1 and TRBJ1-6 gives the full variable domain: EADIYQTPRYLVIGTGKKITLECSQTMGHDKMYWYQQDPGMELHLIHYSYGVNSTEKGDLSSESTVSRIRTEHFPLTLESARPSHTSQYLCASGGPGENNSPLHFGNGTRLTVT.

This clonotype was found a few times. CDR3 protein: CASSPTQASGNTEAFF. Here the CDR3 DNA reads TGTGCCAGCAGCCCGACCCAAGCGTCAGGAAACACTGAAGCTTTCTTT. V is TRBV7-9 and J is TRBJ1-1; D is unresolved. V gave up 5 bases and J gave up 2 bases, with 18 bases separating them. This CDR3 is built from 16 residues. Per the germline V gene, CDR1 is SEHNR and CDR2 is FQNEAQ (reference sequence).

This chain uses TRBV30 with TRBJ1-1; 7 nucleotides agree with TRBD1. The CDR3 totals 13 residues. CDR1 is GTSNPN and CDR2 is SVGIG in the germline V gene (reference sequence). Trimming cost V 1 base and J 1 base; bases outside gene matches: 0. The CDR3 here is CAWSGQGNTEAFF. The CDR3, as DNA: TGTGCCTGGAGTGGACAGGGGAACACTGAAGCTTTCTTT. Drawing the rest from reference TRBV30 and TRBJ1-1, the complete variable domain is SQTIHQWPATLVQPVGSPLSLECTVEGTSNPNLYWYRQAAGRGLQLLFYSVGIGQISSEVPQNLSASRPQDRQFILSSKKLLLSDSGFYLCAWSGQGNTEAFFGQGTRLTVV.

In this sample, this clonotype turned up a few times. The rearrangement uses TRBV4-1 and TRBJ1-4; D is unresolved. V was trimmed by 4 bases and J by 12 bases, leaving 15 bases between them. Germline CDR1 is MGHRA and CDR2 is YSYEKL. The CDR3 runs 13 residues. The CDR3 nucleotides read TGCGCCAGCAGCCCGATCCTAATTAAGGAACTGTTTTTT. Residues: CASSPILIKELFF.

The CDR3 DNA sequence: TGTGCCAGCAGAAGCCCAGGGCGAAATTCACCCCTCCACTTT. Translated, it gives CASRSPGRNSPLHF. The chain employs TRBV11-2 and TRBJ1-6; maybe TRBD1 (5 bases). Trimming took 6 bases from V and 7 from J, leaving 13 bases between them. Germline CDR1 reads SGHAT; CDR2 reads FQNNGV. CDR3 length: 14 residues.

V gene TRBV7-3 combines with J gene TRBJ2-3, with unresolved D. The V gene lost 3 bases and the J gene lost 2 bases, with 6 bases spanning the gap. The CDR3 runs 13 residues. Germline V lookup: CDR1 SGHTA, CDR2 FQGTGA. Here the CDR3 reads CASSFIATDTQYF. DNA for the CDR3: TGTGCCAGCAGCTTCATCGCCACAGATACGCAGTATTTT. Complete variable domain (other parts from reference TRBV7-3 and TRBJ2-3): GAGVSQTPSNKVTEKGKYVELRCDPISGHTALYWYRQSLGQGPEFLIYFQGTGAADDSGLPNDRFFAVRPEGSVSTLKIQRTERGDSAVYLCASSFIATDTQYFGPGTRLTVL.

V is TRBV10-3 and J is TRBJ2-3, with D uncertain. The V end lost 0 bases, the J end lost 4 bases, and 8 bases lay between the germline ends. This CDR3 spans 14 amino acids. Germline loops: CDR1 ENHRY, CDR2 SYGVKD. CDR3 sequence (DNA): TGTGCCATCAGTGAGTCGGGAATGGCAGATACGCAGTATTTT. Amino acids: CAISESGMADTQYF.

This clonotype was seen only a few times. This rearrangement joins TRBV29-1 to TRBJ2-1, with TRBD1 matching 11 bases. The germline V gene has CDR1 SQVTM and CDR2 ANQGSEA. The CDR3 sequence is 17 residues long. Trimming took 7 bases from V and 3 from J; bases not matched to a gene: 14. CDR3 coding DNA: TGCAGCGCCTCCGGGACAGGGGGATTAACCCTCTACAATGAGCAGTTCTTC. It is translated as CSASGTGGLTLYNEQFF.

Only a few counts were recorded for this clonotype. The rearrangement uses TRBV7-9 and TRBJ1-1; 8 bases are a match to TRBD1. CDR3 length: 15 residues. The germline V gene has CDR1 SEHNR and CDR2 FQNEAQ (reference sequence). V was clipped by 3 bases and J by 0 bases; unmatched bases: 3. CDR3 residues: CASSFPTGVNTEAFF. As DNA, the CDR3 is TGTGCCAGCAGCTTCCCGACAGGGGTGAACACTGAAGCTTTCTTT.

This clonotype was counted a few times. This sequence joins TRBV6-1 and TRBJ2-5; D is perhaps TRBD1 (5 bases). The CDR3 runs to 13 residues. Germline V gene lookup returns CDR1 MNHNS and CDR2 SASEGT. V lost 10 bases, J lost 5 bases, and 17 bases lay in between. The CDR3 DNA sequence: TGTGCCATTTTTTACCAGGGCCCGGAGACCCAGTACTTC. Translated: CAIFYQGPETQYF.

The chain recombines TRBV6-5 with TRBJ1-2; D perhaps matches TRBD1 (5 bases). The V and J ends lost 2 bases and 3 bases respectively, with 10 bases between them. CDR1 is MNHEY and CDR2 is SVGAGI in the germline V gene. The CDR3 extends over 14 amino acids. CDR3 nucleotide sequence: TGTGCCAGCAGTTACACAGGAAGAGACTATGGCTACACCTTC. Translated: CASSYTGRDYGYTF.

This clonotype came up a few times. The V gene is TRBV7-2, the J gene TRBJ1-5; 8 bases are a match to TRBD1. CDR3 length: 16 amino acids. In germline, CDR1 is SGHTA, CDR2 FQGNSA. Trimming cost V 1 base and J 4 bases; bases outside gene matches: 6. The CDR3 DNA reads as TGTGCCAGCAGCTTAGTATCAGGGGGCAGAAATCAGCCCCAGCATTTT. Amino acid sequence: CASSLVSGGRNQPQHF.

The V call is TRBV4-3, the J call TRBJ1-6, with D maybe TRBD1 (5 bases). Trimming pared 6 bases from V and 0 bases from J, leaving 12 bases between. The germline gives CDR1 LGHNA, CDR2 YSLEER. CDR3 length equals 16 residues. As DNA, the CDR3 is TGCGCCAGCAGGACAGCTTCTAGCTCCTATAATTCACCCCTCCACTTT. Translation: CASRTASSSYNSPLHF.

This clonotype was observed a few times. V gene TRBV6-1 combines with J gene TRBJ1-5, with D tentatively TRBD1 (5 bases). The germline CDR1 and CDR2 sequences are MNHNS and SASEGT. Trimming took 0 bases from V and 7 from J, leaving 16 bases between them. The CDR3 covers 16 residues. The CDR3 sequence: CASSEAQGPSVQPQHF. The CDR3, as DNA: TGTGCCAGCAGTGAAGCCCAGGGACCCTCCGTACAGCCCCAGCATTTT.

This clonotype was counted only a few times. This chain joins TRBV4-1 and TRBJ2-1, with D hard to call. The ends were cut back, 1 base at V and 3 bases at J, with 7 bases in the middle. Germline CDR1 is MGHRA and CDR2 is YSYEKL. CDR3 length: 14 amino acids. The CDR3 loop is CASSQVTDYNEQFF. CDR3 bases: TGCGCCAGCAGCCAAGTCACAGACTACAATGAGCAGTTCTTC.

The chain has TRBV6-5 and TRBJ1-1, with no clear D. The CDR3 has 14 residues. V shed 4 bases and J shed 0 bases, with 9 bases lying between them. Germline V CDR1 and CDR2: MNHEY, SVGAGI. The CDR3 loop reads CASSSPGMNTEAFF. The CDR3 DNA reads TGTGCCAGCAGTTCCCCGGGAATGAACACTGAAGCTTTCTTT.

This chain connects TRBV20-1 to TRBJ2-1; 10 bases match TRBD2. Trimming cost V 6 bases and J 5 bases; bases outside gene matches: 4. Germline CDR1 DFQATT, CDR2 SNEGSKA (reference sequence). The CDR3 loop spans 13 amino acids. CDR3 protein: CSAVGLANNEQFF. CDR3 nucleotides: TGCAGTGCGGTGGGACTAGCGAACAATGAGCAGTTCTTC.

The chain is built from TRBV10-3 and TRBJ2-7; weak D call: TRBD1 (6 bases). The CDR3 is made up of 13 amino acids. CDR1 ENHRY and CDR2 SYGVKD come from the germline V gene. Trimming shortened V by 10 bases and J by 3 bases, and 16 bases separated the two germline ends. CDR3 sequence reads: CATSQGDLYEQYV. The DNA for the CDR3 is TGTGCCACCTCACAGGGCGATCTCTACGAGCAGTACGTC.

The chain has TRBV4-2 and TRBJ2-6; tentative D call: TRBD2 (5 bases). Germline V CDR1 and CDR2: LGHNA, YNFKEQ. V was trimmed by 0 bases and J by 1 base, leaving 22 bases between them. The CDR3 is 21 amino acids. This CDR3 is CASSQDRGGFWFPSGANVLTF. In DNA, the CDR3 is TGTGCCAGCAGCCAAGATCGAGGAGGATTCTGGTTCCCTTCTGGGGCCAACGTCCTGACTTTC.

There are many counts of this clonotype. The chain combines TRBV6-5 with TRBJ1-6; D is ambiguous. CDR1 is MNHEY and CDR2 is SVGAGI in the germline V gene. The CDR3 has 14 residues. Trimming shortened V by 2 bases and J by 5 bases, and 7 bases separated the two germline ends. This CDR3 reads CASSYAAHNSPLHF. The CDR3 coding sequence is TGTGCCAGCAGTTACGCTGCTCATAATTCACCCCTCCACTTT.

This clonotype appeared a few times. This chain joins TRBV7-9 and TRBJ1-1; a weak D match, TRBD1 (5 bases). Germline CDR1 is SEHNR and CDR2 is FQNEAQ (reference sequence). V was shortened by 6 bases and J by 1 base, with 9 bases between the two germline ends. The CDR3 is made up of 13 amino acids. This CDR3 reads CASRSGANTEAFF. CDR3 nucleotides: TGTGCCAGCAGATCCGGGGCGAACACTGAAGCTTTCTTT.

In its sample, this clonotype was seen a few times. V and J are TRBV20-1 and TRBJ2-7; 10 bases are a match to TRBD1. Per germline, CDR1 DFQATT and CDR2 SNEGSKA (reference sequence). The junction had 5 bases not matched to a gene; V was cut back by 2 bases and J by 4 bases. The CDR3 has 14 amino acids. This CDR3 is CSARLGQGLYEQYF. CDR3 coding DNA: TGCAGTGCTAGATTGGGACAGGGGCTTTACGAGCAGTACTTC.

This clonotype was picked up many times. The chain is built from TRBV6-1 and TRBJ2-3, with 7 bases matching TRBD1. This CDR3 is built from 15 residues. V was pared by 6 bases and J by 0 bases, with 6 bases of the junction left unmatched. Per germline, CDR1 MNHNS and CDR2 SASEGT. The CDR3 region is CASSTTGESTDTQYF. The CDR3 nucleotides are TGTGCCAGCAGCACCACAGGGGAGAGCACAGATACGCAGTATTTT.